Included here is one TCR beta chain sequence, with context. Source study methods: Amplification from reference gene primers served as the basis for estimated nucleated cell counts. Profiled with immunoSEQ multiplex PCR; TCRdb holds only in-frame clones, not every one. V, J and clone size reflect that table, while D and trimming were determined from the DNA. The data contain about 130,000 clones, 60% to 80% of them seen just once; the ten biggest clones take up 1.5% to 2%. These data come from a study of blood T cell repertoires in COVID-19. CDR1 is SGHDT, CDR2 YYEEEE, per germline. Trimming stripped 1 base from V and 2 bases from J, with 17 bases between. The CDR3 is 17 amino acids.

V usage is TRBV5-6 and J usage is TRBJ2-3; a possible D gene is TRBD2 (7 bases). This clonotype was obtained from a woman in her sixties or seventies with acute or convalescent COVID-19. The sequenced sample was peripheral blood. Written as DNA, the CDR3 is TGTGCCAGCAGCTTGATAGTGGCGGGGGCCTTCACAGATACGCAGTATTTT. It codes for CASSLIVAGAFTDTQYF.